One sample yielded the 26 T cell receptor beta chains listed below, sequenced in a study of molecular identifiers for immune sequencing clone quantification. Each CDR3 protein is one row after TCRdb ran MiXCR on the PCR reads. The data show more than 60,000 distinct CDR3 sequences, about a sixth seen once. The sample comprised naive CD8+ T cells from blood, with Jurkat cell RNA spiked in. Subset defined: FACS-sorted CD8+CD4-CCR7+CD45RA+ naive T cells. These receptor sequences come from a human donor in good health. Some libraries in this study had Jurkat cell RNA spiked in.

There are many counts of this clonotype. The chain carries TRBV12-3 or TRBV12-4 and TRBJ2-3; 12 bases fit TRBD2. Trimming at V came to 8 bases and at J to 3 bases, leaving 6 bases not matched to a gene. The CDR3 is made up of 15 amino acids. The CDR3 protein is CASRLAGVLTDTQYF. The CDR3 region has the DNA TGTGCCAGCCGACTAGCGGGAGTCCTGACAGATACGCAGTATTTT.

For this clonotype: One junction end does not reproduce the germline sequence, and a read error may be involved. The chain couples TRBV7-2 to TRBJ2-1, with 9 positions matching TRBD1. CDR1 and CDR2 (germline): SGHTA, FQGNSA. This CDR3 is 16 amino acids long. Here the CDR3 DNA reads TGTGCCAGCAGCCCGGGGACAGGGCGTAGTATCCATGAGCAGCTCTTC. As protein: CASSPGTGRSIHEQLF.

At least ten counts were recorded for this clonotype. V and J are TRBV27 and TRBJ1-4, with D unclear. The CDR3 contains 15 residues. Looked up from germline, CDR1 is MNHEY and CDR2 is SMNVEV (reference sequence). Between the trimmed V and J ends, which lost 1 base and 7 bases, there was a span of 13 bases. The DNA of the CDR3 is TGTGCCAGCAGTTTATATGGCAATGGTGGTGAAAAACTGTTTTTT. This codes for CASSLYGNGGEKLFF.

This clonotype has ten or more counts. The chain employs TRBV28 and TRBJ1-4; 8 nucleotides line up with TRBD1. This CDR3 comprises 14 residues. Germline CDR1 and CDR2: MDHEN and SYDVKM. V was clipped by 5 bases and J by 7 bases; unmatched bases: 6. The CDR3 coding sequence is TGTGCCAGCAGTCCAGGGGGCGAGGCTGAAAAACTGTTTTTT. Translation gives CASSPGGEAEKLFF. Full variable domain (missing parts from reference TRBV28 and TRBJ1-4): DVKVTQSSRYLVKRTGEKVFLECVQDMDHENMFWYRQDPGLGLRLIYFSYDVKMKEKGDIPEGYSVSREKKERFSLILESASTNQTSMYLCASSPGGEAEKLFFGSGTQLSVL.

Of note for this clonotype: Germline is not matched at one junction end, which may reflect a read error. The CDR3 DNA follows: TGTGACAGCAGGTATGGGCCAGGCAATCAGCCCCAGCATTTT. Protein: CDSRYGPGNQPQHF. The rearrangement links TRBV12-3 or TRBV12-4 to TRBJ1-5, with D uncertain. The CDR3 totals 14 residues.

Concerning this clonotype itself: A much larger clonotype is one base distant, so this may be a read error. As the CDR3 is not closed by the conserved phenylalanine or tryptophan, this likely results from a read error. V is TRBV9 and J is TRBJ1-1; D gene ambiguous. CDR3 length equals 14 residues. CDR1 and CDR2 (germline): SGDLS, YYNGEE. V gave up 0 bases and J gave up 0 bases, with 6 bases separating them. CDR3: CASSVGDLNTEAFL. CDR3 DNA: TGTGCCAGCAGCGTAGGCGATCTGAACACTGAAGCTTTCCTT.

This clonotype was seen ten or more times. This chain links TRBV5-1 with TRBJ2-2; 13 bases fit TRBD2. This CDR3 has 19 residues. V was pared by 4 bases and J by 1 base, with 10 bases of the junction left unmatched. CDR1 is SGHRS and CDR2 is YFSETQ in the germline V gene. CDR3 sequence: CASSVGLAGAVRNTGELFF. The CDR3 nucleotides read TGCGCCAGCAGCGTCGGACTAGCGGGAGCGGTGCGGAACACCGGGGAGCTGTTTTTT.

The table lists this clonotype with many counts. The chain combines TRBV6-4 with TRBJ2-3, with 12 bases fitting TRBD2. CDR1 and CDR2 (germline): MRHNA, SNTAGT. CDR3 size: 19 residues. Unmatched junction bases numbered 7, after V lost 0 bases and J lost 0 bases. The CDR3 region is CASSDSRGTSGPSTDTQYF. CDR3 sequence (DNA): TGTGCCAGCAGTGACTCGCGGGGGACTAGCGGGCCTAGCACAGATACGCAGTATTTT.

The rearrangement uses TRBV4-1 and TRBJ2-1; TRBD2 might be the D (6 bases). The germline gives CDR1 MGHRA, CDR2 YSYEKL. Trimming cost V 9 bases and J 1 base, with 19 bases left between them. The CDR3 has 16 amino acids. The CDR3 coding sequence is TGCGCCAGTAATCAACAGACTAGTGAGTCCTACAATGAGCAGTTCTTC. It translates to CASNQQTSESYNEQFF.

In this sample, this clonotype turned up many times. V is TRBV15 and J is TRBJ2-3; TRBD2 matches 14 bases. Per germline, CDR1 LNHNV and CDR2 YYDKDF (reference sequence). Germline trimming cut 5 bases from V and 3 bases from J; bases unmatched to any gene: 13. The CDR3 covers 19 residues. In nucleotides, the CDR3 is TGTGCCACCAGCCACTACCCAACCGGGACTAGCGGGAGAACAGATACGCAGTATTTT. Its protein product is CATSHYPTGTSGRTDTQYF.

This clonotype was detected ten times or more. This chain joins TRBV7-9 and TRBJ2-1, with 9 bases fitting TRBD2. The trim removed 4 bases at V and 4 bases at J, leaving 5 bases unmatched. This CDR3 has 15 amino acids. Germline CDR1 and CDR2: SEHNR and FQNEAQ (reference sequence). The DNA of the CDR3 is TGTGCCAGCAGCTCCACGGGACTAGCTTACAATGAGCAGTTCTTC. Its protein product is CASSSTGLAYNEQFF.

The chain uses TRBV5-1 and TRBJ2-5; 12 nucleotides match TRBD2. The length of the CDR3 is 19 residues. Trimming cost V 3 bases and J 2 bases; bases outside gene matches: 14. Germline-derived CDR1 and CDR2 are SGHRS and YFSETQ. The CDR3 is CASSSLGLAGLPPQETQYF. The CDR3, as DNA: TGCGCCAGCAGCTCCTTAGGACTAGCGGGATTGCCCCCTCAAGAGACCCAGTACTTC.

About this clonotype itself: A much larger clone differs by one base, so this may be a read error. This sequence joins TRBV5-6 and TRBJ2-4, with no clear D. CDR3 size: 13 residues. Germline CDR1 reads SGHDT; CDR2 reads YYEEEE. This chain's CDR3 is CASSLTAKNIRYF. The CDR3 DNA sequence: TGTGCCAGCAGCTTAACAGCCAAAAACATTCGGTACTTC. Full variable domain (remainder filled in from reference TRBV5-6 and TRBJ2-4): DAGVTQSPTHLIKTRGQQVTLRCSPKSGHDTVSWYQQALGQGPQFIFQYYEEEERQRGNFPDRFSGHQFPNYSSELNVNALLLGDSALYLCASSLTAKNIRYFGAGTRLSVL.

This clonotype was found a few times. The chain links TRBV20-1 to TRBJ2-7; TRBD2 might be the D (6 bases). The CDR3 has 16 residues. Germline V CDR1 and CDR2: DFQATT, SNEGSKA (reference sequence). V lost 4 bases to trimming and J lost 5 bases, with 24 bases between them. The CDR3 reads CSATPGGESPSDEQYF. The CDR3 bases are TGCAGTGCTACCCCAGGAGGGGAATCCCCTAGTGACGAGCAGTACTTC.

This clonotype appeared many times. The chain carries TRBV18 and TRBJ1-1; no clear D gene. Germline CDR1 reads KGHSH; CDR2 reads LQKENI. The CDR3 spans 13 residues. The V end lost 5 bases, the J end lost 0 bases, and 7 bases lay between the germline ends. CDR3 DNA: TGTGCCAGCTCAACGGGAGTGAACACTGAAGCTTTCTTT. Its translation: CASSTGVNTEAFF.

This clonotype was seen repeatedly, ten times or more. The chain joins TRBV6-2 or TRBV6-3 to TRBJ2-7; the D is unclear. Germline V CDR1 and CDR2: MNHEY, SVGEGT. V lost 6 bases, J lost 5 bases, and 11 bases lay in between. The CDR3 covers 12 residues. The CDR3 sequence: CASRPLGNEQYF. The DNA for the CDR3 is TGTGCCAGCAGGCCTCTAGGAAACGAGCAGTACTTC.

A few counts support this clonotype. A much larger clonotype is one base distant, so this may be a read error. The chain combines TRBV7-8 with TRBJ2-1, with 9 bases fitting TRBD2. Germline lookup yields CDR1 SGHVS and CDR2 FQNEAQ. This CDR3 is built from 15 residues. The CDR3 spells CAGSPQREVLQEQFF. The CDR3 nucleotides read TGTGCCGGCAGCCCCCAGCGGGAGGTTCTGCAGGAGCAGTTCTTC.

This clonotype turned up a few times. V and J are TRBV3-1 and TRBJ2-1; either TRBD1 or TRBD2 may fit D (6 bases each). CDR3 length equals 17 residues. Germline values: CDR1 LGHDT, CDR2 YNNKEL (reference sequence). V lost 0 bases and J 1 base, leaving 13 bases between the germline ends. As DNA, the CDR3 is TGTGCCAGCAGCCAAGATCTGGGGGGCTTATCCTACAATGAGCAGTTCTTC. Its translation is CASSQDLGGLSYNEQFF.

This clonotype showed up many times. The genes are TRBV7-9 and TRBJ2-3; 7 positions agree with TRBD2. Germline V CDR1 and CDR2: SEHNR, FQNEAQ (reference sequence). V gave up 3 bases and J gave up 5 bases; unmatched junction bases: 8. The CDR3 is 15 amino acids. The CDR3 DNA reads as TGTGCCAGCAGCTTCCGGGCGGGAGCAGGAGATACGCAGTATTTT. Translating it yields CASSFRAGAGDTQYF.

This clonotype was seen more than once but under ten times. DNA for the CDR3: TGCAGTGCCCGCCGGAGTAGCGGATACACCGGGGAGCTGTTTTTT. Residues: CSARRSSGYTGELFF. The chain couples TRBV20-1 to TRBJ2-2; tentative D call: TRBD2 (6 bases). Trimming left V 6 bases short and J 3 bases short, with 17 bases between. CDR1 is DFQATT and CDR2 is SNEGSKA in the germline V gene (reference sequence). The CDR3 sequence is 15 residues long.

Remarks on this clonotype: A read error is possible here, since a much larger clone lies one base away. This rearrangement joins TRBV19 to TRBJ2-7, with D maybe TRBD1 (5 bases). The germline CDR1 and CDR2 sequences are LNHDA and SQIVND (reference sequence). The V end was cut by 6 bases, the J end by 0 bases, with 12 bases between. There are 14 residues in the CDR3. The CDR3 DNA reads as TGTGCCAGTAGCGTACAGGTCAACTCCTACGAGCAGTACTTC. Translating gives CASSVQVNSYEQYF.

This clonotype was seen at least ten times. The V call is TRBV24-1, the J call TRBJ2-3, with D possibly being TRBD1 (6 bases). Germline V gene data show CDR1 as KGHDR and CDR2 as SFDVKD. Trimming pared 7 bases from V and 0 bases from J, leaving 10 bases between. The length of the CDR3 is 14 residues. CDR3 DNA sequence: TGTGCCACCAGAGGGACATCCAGCACAGATACGCAGTATTTT. Its translation is CATRGTSSTDTQYF.

This clonotype was recorded at least ten times. The genes are TRBV3-1 and TRBJ1-5; D is perhaps TRBD1 (6 bases). Trimming cost V 4 bases and J 7 bases, with 17 bases left between them. Germline V gives CDR1 LGHDT, CDR2 YNNKEL (reference sequence). This CDR3 has 15 amino acids. The chain's CDR3 is CASSPAGGLGQPQHF. CDR3 bases: TGTGCCAGCAGCCCCGCCGGGGGGCTAGGACAGCCCCAGCATTTT.

This clonotype turned up a few times. This chain joins TRBV5-1 and TRBJ2-1; D is unclear. Trimming shortened V by 5 bases and J by 5 bases, and 11 bases separated the two germline ends. CDR3 size: 13 residues. Germline loops: CDR1 SGHRS, CDR2 YFSETQ. The CDR3 DNA follows: TGCGCCAGCAGATCGGACCAAGACAATGAGCAGTTCTTC. It translates to CASRSDQDNEQFF.

This clonotype came up many times. CDR3 amino acids: CASGQPSGANVLTF. CDR3 nucleotide sequence: TGCGCCAGCGGACAGCCCTCTGGGGCCAACGTCCTGACTTTC. V is TRBV5-1 and J is TRBJ2-6; tentative D call: TRBD1 (6 bases). CDR1 is SGHRS, CDR2 YFSETQ, per germline. CDR3 size: 14 residues. Between the trimmed V and J ends, which lost 7 bases and 0 bases, there was a span of 8 bases.

This clonotype was seen ten or more times. The gene calls are TRBV20-1 and TRBJ2-2; D is ambiguous. V was clipped by 2 bases and J by 4 bases, with 11 bases between them. CDR3 length equals 14 residues. Germline CDR1 is DFQATT and CDR2 is SNEGSKA (reference sequence). The CDR3, as DNA: TGCAGTGCTAGAACTCCACACTTCACCGGGGAGCTGTTTTTT. It codes for CSARTPHFTGELFF.